This entry describes one T cell receptor beta chain. Its antigen is not known. This sample is part of a study of OX40 agonist ivuxolimab in advanced cancers. Study overall: Patients received ivuxolimab, an intravenous treatment, every 2 weeks at 0.01 to 10 mg/kg.

Clones were read by immunoSEQ multiplex PCR, and TCRdb kept only the in-frame ones, dropping some. The sample lists tens of thousands of clones, approximately 80% occurring once. Study-wide findings and caveats: Normalized T-cell clonal expansion was also low in a subset of nonresponders. In the expanded peripheral T cells, antigen specificity was never determined. Circulating CD4+ and CD8+ T cells showed clonal expansion by week 6 at 0.1 to 3.0 mg/kg.

This TCR was sampled from an adult with an advanced solid tumor such as melanoma, head and neck, liver or kidney cancer. The input for sequencing was CD4+ or CD8+ T cells sorted from blood, taken in a trial of the OX40 agonist ivuxolimab.

This chain's CDR3 is CASSRGVGEFPDEQYF. The CDR3, as DNA: TGTGCCAGCAGCCGAGGCGTTGGGGAATTTCCTGACGAGCAGTACTTC. V is TRBV7-6 and J is TRBJ2-7; D call uncertain. Trimming left V 5 bases short and J 5 bases short, with 22 bases between. Germline values: CDR1 SGHVS, CDR2 FNYEAQ. The CDR3 is 16 amino acids.